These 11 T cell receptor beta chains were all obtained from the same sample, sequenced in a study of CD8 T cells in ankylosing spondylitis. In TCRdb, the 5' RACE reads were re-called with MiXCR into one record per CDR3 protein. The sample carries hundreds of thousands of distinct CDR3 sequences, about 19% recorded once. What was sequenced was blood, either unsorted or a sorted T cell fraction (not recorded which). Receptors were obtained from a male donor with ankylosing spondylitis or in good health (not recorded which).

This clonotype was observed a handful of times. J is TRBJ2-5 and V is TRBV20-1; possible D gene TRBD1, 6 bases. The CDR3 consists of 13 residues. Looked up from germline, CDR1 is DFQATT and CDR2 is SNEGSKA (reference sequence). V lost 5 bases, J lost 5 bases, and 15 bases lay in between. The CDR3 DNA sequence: TGCAGTGCTCCCCGAACAGGGTACGAGACCCAGTACTTC. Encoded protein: CSAPRTGYETQYF.

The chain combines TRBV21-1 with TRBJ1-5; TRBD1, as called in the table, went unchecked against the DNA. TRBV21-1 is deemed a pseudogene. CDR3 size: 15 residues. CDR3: CASSPTDRGLQPQHF. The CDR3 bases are TGTGCCAGCAGCCCGACGGACAGGGGGTTACAGCCCCAGCATTTT.

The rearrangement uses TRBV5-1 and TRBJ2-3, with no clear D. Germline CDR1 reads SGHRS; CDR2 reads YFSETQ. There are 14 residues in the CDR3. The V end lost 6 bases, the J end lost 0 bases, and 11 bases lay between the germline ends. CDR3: CASTQSLSTDTQYF. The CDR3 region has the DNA TGCGCCAGCACACAGAGTCTTAGCACAGATACGCAGTATTTT.

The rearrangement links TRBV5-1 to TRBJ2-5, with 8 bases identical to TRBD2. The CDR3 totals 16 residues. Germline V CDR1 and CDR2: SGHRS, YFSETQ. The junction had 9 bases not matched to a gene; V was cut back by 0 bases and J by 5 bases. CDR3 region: CASSLAGGGLQETQYF. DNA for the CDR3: TGCGCCAGCAGCTTGGCCGGGGGGGGGCTTCAGGAGACCCAGTACTTC.

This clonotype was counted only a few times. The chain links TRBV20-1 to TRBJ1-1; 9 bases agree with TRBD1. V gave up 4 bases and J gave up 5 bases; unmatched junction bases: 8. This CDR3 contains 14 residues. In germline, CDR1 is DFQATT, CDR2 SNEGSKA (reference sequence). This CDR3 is CSATRDRVQTEAFF. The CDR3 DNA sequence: TGCAGTGCTACCCGGGACAGGGTCCAGACTGAAGCTTTCTTT.

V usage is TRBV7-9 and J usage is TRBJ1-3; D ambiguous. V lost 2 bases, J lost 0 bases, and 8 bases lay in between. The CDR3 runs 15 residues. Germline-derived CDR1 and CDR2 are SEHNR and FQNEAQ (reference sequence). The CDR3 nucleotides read TGTGCCAGCAGCTTAAGAGAGCACTCTGGAAACACCATATATTTT. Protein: CASSLREHSGNTIYF.

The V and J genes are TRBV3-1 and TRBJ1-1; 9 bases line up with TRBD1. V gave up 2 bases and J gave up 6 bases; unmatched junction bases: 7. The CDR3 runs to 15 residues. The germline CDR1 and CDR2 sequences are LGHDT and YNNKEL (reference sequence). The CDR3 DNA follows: TGTGCCAGCAGCCAACCGAGACAGGGGGTCCCTGAAGCTTTCTTT. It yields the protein CASSQPRQGVPEAFF.

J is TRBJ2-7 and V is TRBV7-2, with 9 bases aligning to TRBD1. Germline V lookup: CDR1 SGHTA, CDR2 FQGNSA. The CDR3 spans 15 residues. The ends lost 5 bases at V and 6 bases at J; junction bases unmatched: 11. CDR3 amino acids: CASSPPGQGLAEQYV. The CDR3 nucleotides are TGTGCCAGCAGCCCACCGGGACAGGGCCTAGCCGAGCAGTACGTC.

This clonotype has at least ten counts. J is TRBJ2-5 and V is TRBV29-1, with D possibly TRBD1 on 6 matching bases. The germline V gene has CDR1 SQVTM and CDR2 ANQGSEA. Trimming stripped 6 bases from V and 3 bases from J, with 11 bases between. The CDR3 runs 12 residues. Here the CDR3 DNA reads TGCAGCGTACAGCCAGGGGAAGAGACCCAGTACTTC. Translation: CSVQPGEETQYF.

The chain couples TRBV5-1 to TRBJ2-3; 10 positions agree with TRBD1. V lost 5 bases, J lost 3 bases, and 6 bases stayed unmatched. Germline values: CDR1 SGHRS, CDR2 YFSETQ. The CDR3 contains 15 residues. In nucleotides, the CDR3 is TGCGCCAGCAGAACGGGACAGGGGAGTACAGATACGCAGTATTTT. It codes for CASRTGQGSTDTQYF.

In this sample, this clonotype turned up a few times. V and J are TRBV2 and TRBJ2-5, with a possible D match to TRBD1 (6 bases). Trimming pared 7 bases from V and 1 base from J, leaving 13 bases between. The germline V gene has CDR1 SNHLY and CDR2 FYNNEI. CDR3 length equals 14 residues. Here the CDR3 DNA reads TGTGCCAGCAACATGGACAGATTCCAAGAGACCCAGTACTTC. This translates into CASNMDRFQETQYF.